This TCR beta chain was identified in a study of T cell responses to AZD1222 COVID-19 vaccine. Generated by immunoSEQ multiplex PCR, the TCRdb table keeps only in-frame clones and is missing some. The sample records 75,000 to 100,000 clones, approximately 86% being singletons. The CDR3 extends over 11 amino acids. Trimming at V came to 5 bases and at J to 7 bases, leaving 4 bases not matched to a gene. Germline V gene sequence: CDR1 GTSNPN, CDR2 SVGIG (reference sequence). This clone was seen once. This TCR derives from an adult in good health. The V call is TRBV30, the J call TRBJ2-7, with 8 bases aligning to TRBD1. This specimen was peripheral blood, taken on day 0 of MenACWY control vaccination. CDR3 region: CAWGTGYEQYF. CDR3 DNA sequence: TGTGCCTGGGGGACAGGATATGAGCAGTACTTC. Looking up the rest from reference TRBV30 and TRBJ2-7 gives the full variable domain: SQTIHQWPATLVQPVGSPLSLECTVEGTSNPNLYWYRQAAGRGLQLLFYSVGIGQISSEVPQNLSASRPQDRQFILSSKKLLLSDSGFYLCAWGTGYEQYFGPGTRLTVT.